These 10 T cell receptor beta chains originate from one sample sequenced in a study of blood T cell repertoires in COVID-19. Generated by immunoSEQ multiplex PCR, the TCRdb table keeps only in-frame clones and is missing some. The sample lists some 110,000 clones, 80% occurring once. Sequenced sample: peripheral blood. Source of these receptors: a man in his 60s with active or convalescent COVID-19.

Note on this clone: The same CDR3 can be traced to other DNA sequences in this sample. The chain employs TRBV12-3 or TRBV12-4 and TRBJ1-2, with 7 bases that match TRBD1. The CDR3 is made up of 13 amino acids. Unmatched junction bases numbered 2, after V lost 4 bases and J lost 3 bases. CDR3 in amino acids: CASSSDRDYGYTF. The CDR3 DNA sequence: TGTGCCAGCAGTTCAGACAGGGACTATGGCTACACCTTC.

This rearrangement joins TRBV19 to TRBJ1-6, with unresolved D. Between the trimmed V and J ends, which lost 3 bases and 5 bases, there was a span of 8 bases. This CDR3 spans 14 amino acids. Germline CDR1 LNHDA, CDR2 SQIVND (reference sequence). The chain's CDR3 is CASSIGQNNSPLHF. In DNA form, the CDR3 reads TGTGCCAGTAGTATTGGGCAGAATAATTCACCCCTCCACTTT.

V gene TRBV29-1 combines with J gene TRBJ1-4, with 7 bases lining up with TRBD1. CDR3 length: 12 residues. The junction had 5 bases not matched to a gene; V was cut back by 7 bases and J by 6 bases. Germline CDR1 is SQVTM and CDR2 is ANQGSEA. CDR3 DNA: TGCAGCGCCAGGGGGGACGATGAAAAACTGTTTTTT. This encodes CSARGDDEKLFF.

This clone was observed once. The V call is TRBV9, the J call TRBJ2-7; weak D call: TRBD2 (6 bases). The V gene lost 4 bases and the J gene lost 6 bases, with 14 bases spanning the gap. CDR1 is SGDLS, CDR2 YYNGEE, per germline. CDR3 length equals 13 residues. CDR3 sequence (DNA): TGTGCCAGCAGCACCGGGGAGGTTCGCGAGCAGTACTTC. It encodes CASSTGEVREQYF. The full variable domain, completed using reference TRBV9 and TRBJ2-7, is DSGVTQTPKHLITATGQRVTLRCSPRSGDLSVYWYQQSLDQGLQFLIQYYNGEERAKGNILERFSAQQFPDLHSELNLSSLELGDSALYFCASSTGEVREQYFGPGTRLTVT.

The chain employs TRBV19 and TRBJ2-2; a possible D gene is TRBD1 (6 bases). Germline V CDR1 and CDR2: LNHDA, SQIVND (reference sequence). The V and J ends lost 5 bases and 8 bases respectively, with 15 bases between them. The CDR3 sequence is 14 residues long. The CDR3 DNA follows: TGTGCCAGTAGTGATTCCTGGGGGACAGGGGAGCTGTTTTTT. Translated, it gives CASSDSWGTGELFF.

The chain employs TRBV7-2 and TRBJ2-2; maybe TRBD2 (5 bases). V lost 5 bases and J lost 1, with 14 bases in between. This CDR3 is 16 amino acids long. Germline CDR1 and CDR2: SGHTA and FQGNSA. The CDR3 coding sequence is TGTGCCAGCAGCCCCCCGGGCGGGTTGAACACCGGGGAGCTGTTTTTT. The encoded protein is CASSPPGGLNTGELFF.

This chain uses TRBV19 with TRBJ2-2; the match to TRBD1 covers 9 bases. Per the germline V gene, CDR1 is LNHDA and CDR2 is SQIVND (reference sequence). V lost 6 bases and J lost 7; bases outside the gene matches: 9. The CDR3 spans 15 residues. For the CDR3, the DNA is TGTGCCAGTAGAAAAGGGGACAGGGAAGGCGGGGAGCTGTTTTTT. Its protein is CASRKGDREGGELFF.

In DNA form, the CDR3 reads TGTGCCAGCACCCCGCGCCCCTCCTACGAGCAGTACTTC. Translated, it gives CASTPRPSYEQYF. The J gene is TRBJ2-7, the V gene TRBV28; D gene ambiguous. Germline V gene lookup returns CDR1 MDHEN and CDR2 SYDVKM. The germline V and J ends were trimmed by 7 bases and 0 bases, with 10 bases remaining between them. CDR3 size: 13 residues.

The chain joins TRBV12-5 to TRBJ2-1; D is perhaps TRBD1 (5 bases). The CDR3 has 15 amino acids. V was shortened by 2 bases and J by 3 bases, with 11 bases between the two germline ends. The V gene's germline CDR1 is LGHNT and CDR2 FRNRAP. The CDR3 sequence is CASGLFVGVYNEQFF. CDR3 in DNA: TGTGCTAGTGGTTTGTTCGTAGGGGTCTACAATGAGCAGTTCTTC.

This clone was found once. V is TRBV30 and J is TRBJ2-7; 7 nucleotides align to TRBD1. The CDR3 has 13 residues. In germline, CDR1 is GTSNPN, CDR2 SVGIG (reference sequence). Losses at the gene ends were 8 bases for V and 1 base for J; bases not matched to a gene: 8. The DNA for the CDR3 is TGTGCCGGTGCTCCGGGACAGTCCTACGAGCAGTACTTC. Translated, it gives CAGAPGQSYEQYF.